This TCR beta chain was identified in a study of shared clonotypes between healthy human individuals. About the study: The donors, a couple of women and a few men, were aged 18 to 49. CD4 naive cells filled three plates per donor, CD4 memory three, CD8 naive two and CD8 memory one.

Findings and limits, study-wide: Of the naive CD4 clonotypes, about 5.4% were shared across a few donors. Clonotype sharing among donors was expected to depend on sequencing depth.

On this clone itself: The antigen remains unidentified.

Naive-designated CD8 cells lacked CD45RO, were positively enriched for CCR7, and omitted terminally differentiated effector memory CD45RA+ cells. The assay was immunoSEQ multiplex PCR, and TCRdb's table has in-frame clones only and misses some. The table has some 2,100,000 clones, approximately 94% seen once. This TCR derives from a man aged 18-30 years in good health. Some clones in this sample may be carry-over from other donors' samples. Sequencing input: naive CD8+ T cells from PBMCs.

CDR3 amino acids: CASSFMGVNTEAFF. Here the CDR3 DNA reads TGTGCCAGCAGTTTTATGGGGGTGAACACTGAAGCTTTCTTT. This chain uses TRBV27 with TRBJ1-1; a weak D match, TRBD1 (5 bases). The V and J ends lost 3 bases and 0 bases respectively, with 8 bases between them. The CDR3 sequence is 14 residues long. Germline CDR1 MNHEY, CDR2 SMNVEV (reference sequence).